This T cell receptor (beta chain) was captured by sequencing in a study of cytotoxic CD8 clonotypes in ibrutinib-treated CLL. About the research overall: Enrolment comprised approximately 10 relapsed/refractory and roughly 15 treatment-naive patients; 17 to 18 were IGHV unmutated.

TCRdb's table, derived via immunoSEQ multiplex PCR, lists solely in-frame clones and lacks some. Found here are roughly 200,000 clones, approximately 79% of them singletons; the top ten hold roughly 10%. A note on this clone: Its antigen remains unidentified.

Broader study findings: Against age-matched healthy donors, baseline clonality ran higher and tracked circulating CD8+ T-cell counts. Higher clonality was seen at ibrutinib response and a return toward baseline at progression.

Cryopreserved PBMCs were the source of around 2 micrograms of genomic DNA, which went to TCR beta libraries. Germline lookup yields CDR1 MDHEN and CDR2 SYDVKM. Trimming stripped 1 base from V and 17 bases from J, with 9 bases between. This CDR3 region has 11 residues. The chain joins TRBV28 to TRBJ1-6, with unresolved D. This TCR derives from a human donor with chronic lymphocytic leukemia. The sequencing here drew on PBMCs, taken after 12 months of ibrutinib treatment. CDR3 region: CASSLFPFFHF. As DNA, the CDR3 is TGTGCCAGCAGTTTATTTCCCTTCTTCCACTTT.